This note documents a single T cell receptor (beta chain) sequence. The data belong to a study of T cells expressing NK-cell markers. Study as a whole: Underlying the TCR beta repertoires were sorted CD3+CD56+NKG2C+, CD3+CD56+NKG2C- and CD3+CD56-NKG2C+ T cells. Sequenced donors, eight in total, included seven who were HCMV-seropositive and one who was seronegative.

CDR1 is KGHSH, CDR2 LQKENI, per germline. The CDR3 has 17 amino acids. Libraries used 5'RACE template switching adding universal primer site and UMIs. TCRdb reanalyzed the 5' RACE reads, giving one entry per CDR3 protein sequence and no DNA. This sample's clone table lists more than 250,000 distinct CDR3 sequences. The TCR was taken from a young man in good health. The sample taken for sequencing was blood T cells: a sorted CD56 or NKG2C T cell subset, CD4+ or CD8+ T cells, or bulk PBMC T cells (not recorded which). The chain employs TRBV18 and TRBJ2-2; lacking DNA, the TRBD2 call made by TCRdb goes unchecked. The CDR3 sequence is CASSPRASGANTGELFF.